This TCR beta chain was profiled in a study of CD8 T cells in Susac syndrome. Random hexamers primed reverse transcription of about 0.45 to 1 ug RNA. immunoSEQ multiplex PCR amplified TCR beta CDR3 across 54 Vbeta, 13 Jbeta. TCRdb analysed the immunoSEQ multiplex PCR reads with MiXCR anew, one entry per CDR3 protein. The sample yields 400,000 or so distinct CDR3 sequences, approximately 85% seen once. The receptor was derived from a human donor with multiple sclerosis. The material sequenced was CD8+ T cells from PBMCs.

CDR3 coding DNA: TGTGCCATTTTTAACTCACCGGGACCACTCTACGAGCAGTACTTC. Protein sequence: CAIFNSPGPLYEQYF. The genes are TRBV10-3 and TRBJ2-7; TRBD1 or TRBD2 may be the D gene (5 bases each). CDR3 length: 15 amino acids. Germline V lookup: CDR1 ENHRY, CDR2 SYGVKD. The V end lost 9 bases, the J end lost 3 bases, and 21 bases lay between the germline ends.